This T cell receptor (beta chain) was sequenced during a study of cytomegalovirus exposure and HLA in healthy donors. This PCR relied on a set of 60 Vbeta primers and 13 Jbeta primers. This table comes from immunoSEQ multiplex PCR, and its TCRdb copy is limited to in-frame clones, with some not included. The sample spans about 200,000 clones; the ten largest clones claim roughly 1.1%. The CDR3 extends over 15 amino acids. Looked up from germline, CDR1 is MNHNY and CDR2 is SVGAGI (reference sequence). With V trimmed by 1 base and J by 9 bases, 7 bases remained unmatched. General study results and limits: As a later analysis showed, a missense DCLRE1C variant was linked to trimming of TCR beta V- and J-genes.

Remarks on this clone: The antigen is unknown.

The sample consisted of PBMCs. The clonotype was recovered from a girl under 10 years old in good health and CMV-seropositive. This chain connects TRBV6-6 to TRBJ2-1; TRBD2 aligns across 9 bases. CDR3 loop: CASSYLAGAGVEQFF. CDR3 coding DNA: TGTGCCAGCAGTTACTTAGCGGGAGCCGGTGTTGAGCAGTTCTTC.